This TCR beta chain was obtained from a study of OX40 agonist ivuxolimab in advanced cancers. In the case of this clone: Its antigen is still unknown.

Notes on the study in general: The average count of expanded clones was higher among CD8+ T cells than among CD4+. Low normalized T-cell clonal expansion was additionally recorded for some nonresponders. At 0.1 to 3.0 mg/kg, clonal expansion of CD4+ and CD8+ blood T cells had occurred by week 6.

With 5 bases removed from V and 0 bases from J, the gap between germline ends came to 11 bases. Germline CDR1 reads SEHNR; CDR2 reads FQNEAQ (reference sequence). The CDR3 is made up of 15 amino acids. Only in-frame clones appear in the TCRdb table, and some are missing; sequencing was by immunoSEQ multiplex PCR. Of roughly 80,000 clones in the sample, over 80% are singletons; the top ten hold approximately 0.3%. The clonotype was recovered from an adult with an advanced solid tumor such as melanoma, head and neck, liver or kidney cancer. This sample comprised CD4+ or CD8+ T cells sorted from blood, obtained in a trial of the OX40 agonist ivuxolimab. The gene calls are TRBV7-9 and TRBJ2-1, with D perhaps matching TRBD2 (5 bases). CDR3 coding DNA: TGTGCCAGCAGCCCAGAAGGGAGCTCCTACAATGAGCAGTTCTTC. This gives the protein CASSPEGSSYNEQFF.